A selection of T cell receptor beta chains follows, all from one sample in a study of vaccination effects on CD4 cells after COVID-19. The repertoire was sequenced with immunoSEQ multiplex PCR; TCRdb's copy has only in-frame clones and lacks some. The data hold over 25,000 clones, with 75% to 80% observed a single time. Their antigen targets remain unknown. The sequenced sample was CD4+ T cells from PBMCs cultured with SARS-CoV-2 spike peptides, obtained after COVID-19 vaccination. All receptors come from a human donor who received a COVID-19 vaccine. Some clones in this sample may be carry-over from other donors' samples. Both conserved end residues are part of each CDR3. Each record gives: D gene, CDR3 length, clone size, J gene, V gene, CDR3 protein, CDR3 DNA. The D gene is left open where the match is weak. Expanded clones are given a class, and other clones once, few, many or no size at all.

D gene: -; CDR3 length: 13; clone size: -; J gene: TRBJ1-4; V gene: TRBV18; CDR3 protein: CASSPREAEKLFF; CDR3 DNA: TGTGCCAGCTCACCACGGGAAGCTGAAAAACTGTTTTTT
D gene: -; CDR3 length: 13; clone size: -; J gene: TRBJ2-3; V gene: TRBV6-2/TRBV6-3; CDR3 protein: CASSPVYTDTQYF; CDR3 DNA: TGTGCCAGCAGTCCGGTTTACACAGATACGCAGTATTTT
D gene: -; CDR3 length: 15; clone size: few; J gene: TRBJ1-1; V gene: TRBV27; CDR3 protein: CASSLGGFPNTEAFF; CDR3 DNA: TGTGCCAGCAGTTTAGGAGGGTTTCCGAACACTGAAGCTTTCTTT
D gene: -; CDR3 length: 17; clone size: -; J gene: TRBJ2-1; V gene: TRBV24-1; CDR3 protein: CATSDSPGHAVYNEQFF; CDR3 DNA: TGTGCCACCAGTGATTCCCCCGGACATGCTGTCTACAATGAGCAGTTCTTC
D gene: TRBD1; CDR3 length: 14; clone size: -; J gene: TRBJ1-5; V gene: TRBV6-2/TRBV6-3; CDR3 protein: CASSKTGNGQPQHF; CDR3 DNA: TGTGCCAGCAGCAAGACAGGGAATGGCCAGCCCCAGCATTTT
D gene: TRBD1; CDR3 length: 15; clone size: medium-sized; J gene: TRBJ2-2; V gene: TRBV5-5; CDR3 protein: CASSSGQENTGELFF; CDR3 DNA: TGTGCCAGCAGCTCGGGACAGGAGAACACCGGGGAGCTGTTTTTT
D gene: -; CDR3 length: 20; clone size: -; J gene: TRBJ2-4; V gene: TRBV5-1; CDR3 protein: CASSLAPGGRIGIAKNIQYF; CDR3 DNA: TGCGCCAGCAGCTTGGCCCCCGGGGGCCGGATCGGGATAGCCAAAAACATTCAGTACTTC
D gene: -; CDR3 length: 12; clone size: -; J gene: TRBJ1-1; V gene: TRBV18; CDR3 protein: CASSTRGTEAFF; CDR3 DNA: TGTGCCAGCTCAACGCGGGGTACTGAAGCTTTCTTT
D gene: TRBD1; CDR3 length: 16; clone size: -; J gene: TRBJ1-6; V gene: TRBV30; CDR3 protein: CAWRSYGQGTKSPLHF; CDR3 DNA: TGTGCCTGGAGGAGTTACGGACAGGGGACGAAGTCACCCCTCCACTTT
D gene: TRBD1; CDR3 length: 24; clone size: -; J gene: TRBJ2-6; V gene: TRBV2; CDR3 protein: CASSRTKLSRDRGRLYSGANVLTF; CDR3 DNA: TGTGCCAGCAGTAGGACCAAACTCAGCCGGGACAGGGGGCGTTTATACTCTGGGGCCAACGTCCTGACTTTC
D gene: -; CDR3 length: 15; clone size: -; J gene: TRBJ2-1; V gene: TRBV29-1; CDR3 protein: CSVEGSGGIYNEQFF; CDR3 DNA: TGCAGCGTTGAGGGTTCCGGGGGAATCTACAATGAGCAGTTCTTC
D gene: -; CDR3 length: 11; clone size: -; J gene: TRBJ1-2; V gene: TRBV28; CDR3 protein: CASSDYYGYTF; CDR3 DNA: TGTGCCAGCAGTGATTACTATGGCTACACCTTC
D gene: TRBD1; CDR3 length: 15; clone size: -; J gene: TRBJ1-2; V gene: TRBV6-5; CDR3 protein: CASSYGGQGYYGYTF; CDR3 DNA: TGTGCCAGCAGTTACGGGGGACAGGGGTACTATGGCTACACCTTC
D gene: -; CDR3 length: 14; clone size: -; J gene: TRBJ2-2; V gene: TRBV5-4; CDR3 protein: CASSRESNTGELFF; CDR3 DNA: TGTGCCAGCAGCCGGGAGTCTAACACCGGGGAGCTGTTTTTT
D gene: -; CDR3 length: 13; clone size: -; J gene: TRBJ1-1; V gene: TRBV2; CDR3 protein: CASLKGLNTEAFF; CDR3 DNA: TGTGCCAGCTTAAAAGGGTTGAACACTGAAGCTTTCTTT
D gene: TRBD1; CDR3 length: 15; clone size: -; J gene: TRBJ2-2; V gene: TRBV29-1; CDR3 protein: CSALSLQGPTGELFF; CDR3 DNA: TGCAGCGCTCTCAGCCTACAGGGGCCCACCGGGGAGCTGTTTTTT
D gene: -; CDR3 length: 13; clone size: few; J gene: TRBJ1-1; V gene: TRBV7-3; CDR3 protein: CASSSDRNTEAFF; CDR3 DNA: TGTGCCAGCAGCTCGGACCGGAACACTGAAGCTTTCTTT
D gene: -; CDR3 length: 13; clone size: once; J gene: TRBJ2-5; V gene: TRBV25-1; CDR3 protein: CASSPSPQETQYF; CDR3 DNA: TGTGCCAGCAGTCCGAGCCCCCAAGAGACCCAGTACTTC
D gene: TRBD1; CDR3 length: 14; clone size: -; J gene: TRBJ1-2; V gene: TRBV19; CDR3 protein: CASSPDRATHGYTF; CDR3 DNA: TGTGCCAGTAGTCCGGACAGGGCGACTCATGGCTACACCTTC